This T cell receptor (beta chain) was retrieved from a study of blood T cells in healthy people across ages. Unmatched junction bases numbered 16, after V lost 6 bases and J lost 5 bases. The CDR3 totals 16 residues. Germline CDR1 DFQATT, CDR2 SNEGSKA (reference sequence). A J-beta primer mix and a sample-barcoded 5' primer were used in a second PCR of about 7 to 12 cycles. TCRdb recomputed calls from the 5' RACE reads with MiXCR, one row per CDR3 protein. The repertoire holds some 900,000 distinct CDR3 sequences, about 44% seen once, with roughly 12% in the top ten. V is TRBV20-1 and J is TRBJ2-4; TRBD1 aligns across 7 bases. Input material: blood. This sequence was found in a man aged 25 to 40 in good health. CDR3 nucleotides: TGCAGTGCGCCCTTCCGGGACAGACAATTTCAAAACATTCAGTACTTC. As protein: CSAPFRDRQFQNIQYF.